Below, 11 T cell receptor beta chains from the same sample are listed, as sequenced in a study of control samples from healthy donors and cancer patients. Generated by immunoSEQ multiplex PCR, the TCRdb table keeps only in-frame clones and is missing some. The repertoire consists of over 150,000 clones, with 85% to 95% occurring once and the leading ten covering roughly 1.5%. Material: blood. The receptors stem from a man between 18 and 35 years old in good health.

In this sample, this clone turned up once. The V call is TRBV12-3 or TRBV12-4, the J call TRBJ1-2; 7 nucleotides align to TRBD1. The length of the CDR3 is 13 residues. Trimming removed 6 bases from V and 5 bases from J; junction bases left unmatched: 6. The CDR3 DNA reads TGTGCCAGCAGAGAACAGGGGAGGTATGGCTACACCTTC. This sequence encodes CASREQGRYGYTF.

The rearrangement links TRBV24-1 to TRBJ2-1; unclear D gene. There are 13 residues in the CDR3. CDR1 KGHDR and CDR2 SFDVKD come from the germline V gene. Trimming took off 7 bases at V and 6 bases at J, with 12 bases between the two ends. Written as DNA, the CDR3 is TGTGCCACCAGCGTCCCGGGTCTCAATGAGCAGTTCTTC. As protein: CATSVPGLNEQFF.

The chain combines TRBV6-5 with TRBJ1-1; a weak D match, TRBD1 (6 bases). The V end was cut by 4 bases, the J end by 5 bases, with 14 bases between. Per the germline V gene, CDR1 is MNHEY and CDR2 is SVGAGI. This CDR3 is built from 14 residues. The CDR3 DNA is TGTGCCAGCAGTTTCTCCAAGGGGGGGACTGAAGCTTTCTTT. Protein: CASSFSKGGTEAFF.

V is TRBV9 and J is TRBJ2-3; TRBD1 is a possible D gene (6 bases). The CDR3 is 16 residues long. V dropped 1 base and J dropped 6 bases, with 18 bases sitting between them. The germline CDR1 and CDR2 sequences are SGDLS and YYNGEE. The CDR3: CASSVSGLGAGDTQYF. The CDR3 region has the DNA TGTGCCAGCAGCGTATCAGGTTTGGGGGCTGGGGATACGCAGTATTTT. Supplemented by reference TRBV9 and TRBJ2-3, the full variable domain reads DSGVTQTPKHLITATGQRVTLRCSPRSGDLSVYWYQQSLDQGLQFLIQYYNGEERAKGNILERFSAQQFPDLHSELNLSSLELGDSALYFCASSVSGLGAGDTQYFGPGTRLTVL.

The chain uses TRBV5-6 and TRBJ2-3; 8 bases line up with TRBD2. Germline V CDR1 and CDR2: SGHDT, YYEEEE. With V trimmed by 1 base and J by 2 bases, 6 bases remained unmatched. The CDR3 contains 16 residues. The CDR3: CASSLRLAGLTDTQYF. The CDR3 DNA reads TGTGCCAGCAGCTTGCGCCTAGCGGGCCTCACAGATACGCAGTATTTT.

This sequence joins TRBV21-1 and TRBJ1-3; the DNA was not used to check the table's D call, TRBD1. TRBV21-1 is labeled a pseudogene. The CDR3 runs to 11 residues. The CDR3 protein is CASNRGNTIYF. The CDR3, as DNA: TGTGCCAGCAACAGGGGCAACACCATATATTTT.

The chain couples TRBV6-1 to TRBJ2-6; 9 positions match TRBD1. J lost 1 base, V lost 4 bases, and 8 bases had no gene match. Germline V CDR1 and CDR2: MNHNS, SASEGT. The CDR3 loop spans 18 amino acids. The CDR3 loop is CASSGPGTGPSGANVLTF. The CDR3 coding sequence is TGTGCCAGCAGTGGACCCGGGACAGGGCCTTCTGGGGCCAACGTCCTGACTTTC.

This chain links TRBV2 with TRBJ1-6; TRBD1 matches at 8 bases. J lost 10 bases, V lost 1 base, and 12 bases had no gene match. The CDR3 loop spans 17 amino acids. Germline CDR1 reads SNHLY; CDR2 reads FYNNEI. This CDR3 reads CASSEGVSRGRGSPLHF. In nucleotides, the CDR3 is TGTGCCAGCAGTGAAGGGGTTAGCAGGGGGCGAGGATCACCCCTCCACTTT.

The V call is TRBV14, the J call TRBJ2-7; D remains ambiguous. Germline V gene data show CDR1 as SGHDN and CDR2 as FVKESK. The V end was cut by 4 bases, the J end by 3 bases, with 4 bases between. This CDR3 has 11 residues. The DNA for the CDR3 is TGTGCCAGCAGCCCCGGCTACGAGCAGTACTTC. Protein: CASSPGYEQYF.

This clone was counted once. CDR3 nucleotide sequence: TGTGCTAGTGGTTTGAAGGGACAGACTGAAGCTTTCTTT. This translates into CASGLKGQTEAFF. This chain links TRBV12-5 with TRBJ1-1; 7 bases agree with TRBD1. CDR1 is LGHNT, CDR2 FRNRAP, per germline. V lost 2 bases and J lost 5; bases outside the gene matches: 2. The CDR3 runs 13 residues.

This clone turned up a few times. This chain links TRBV18 with TRBJ2-7; D not certain. Germline V CDR1 and CDR2: KGHSH, LQKENI. V was pared by 5 bases and J by 0 bases, with 11 bases between. There are 14 residues in the CDR3. The CDR3 DNA reads TGTGCCAGCTCATCCGGTCTGGTCTCCTACGAGCAGTACTTC. This gives the protein CASSSGLVSYEQYF.